This T cell receptor (beta chain) was obtained from a study of T cell changes during pregnancy in multiple sclerosis. The CDR3 consists of 15 residues. V lost 1 base, J lost 4 bases, and 12 bases lay in between. Germline V gene sequence: CDR1 SGHAT, CDR2 FQNNGV. Only in-frame clones appear in the TCRdb table, and some are missing; sequencing was by immunoSEQ multiplex PCR. The top ten clones hold 0.5% to 0.75% of a sample with about 54,000 clones, approximately 90% of them seen once. The sequenced sample was CD4+ T cells from peripheral blood mononuclear cells, obtained in the first trimester of pregnancy. The TCR was taken from a female donor with multiple sclerosis, enrolled in a pregnancy study. This rearrangement joins TRBV11-2 to TRBJ2-3; D is unresolved. The CDR3 DNA is TGTGCCAGCAGCTTAGTACCGGGTTTGGCAGATACGCAGTATTTT. It codes for CASSLVPGLADTQYF.